This T cell receptor (beta chain) was identified in a study of control samples from healthy donors and cancer patients. The CDR3 is made up of 16 amino acids. With 1 base removed from V and 0 bases from J, the gap between germline ends came to 9 bases. CDR1 is SSHAT and CDR2 is FNYEAQ in the germline V gene (reference sequence). Data came from immunoSEQ multiplex PCR; TCRdb stores just in-frame clones and leaves some out. The data show around 200,000 clones, 90% to 95% seen once. The receptor was derived from a woman in her 30s in good health. Sequences were obtained from blood. This chain links TRBV7-7 with TRBJ2-2, with D perhaps matching TRBD1 (5 bases). CDR3 amino acids: CASSLGWGANTGELFF. DNA for the CDR3: TGTGCCAGCAGCTTAGGGTGGGGCGCGAACACCGGGGAGCTGTTTTTT. Supplemented by reference TRBV7-7 and TRBJ2-2, the full variable domain reads GAGVSQSPRYKVTKRGQDVTLRCDPISSHATLYWYQQALGQGPEFLTYFNYEAQPDKSGLPSDRFSAERPEGSISTLTIQRTEQRDSAMYRCASSLGWGANTGELFFGEGSRLTVL.